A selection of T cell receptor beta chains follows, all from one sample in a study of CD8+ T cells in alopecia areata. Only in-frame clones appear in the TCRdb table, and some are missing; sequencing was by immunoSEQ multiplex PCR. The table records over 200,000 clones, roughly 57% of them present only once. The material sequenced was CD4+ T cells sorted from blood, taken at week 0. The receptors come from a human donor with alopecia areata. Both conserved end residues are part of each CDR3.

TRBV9 CASSVVGSEFDIQYF
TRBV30 CAWRATGGPTGELFF
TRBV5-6 CASSLAVLAVKRDTQYF
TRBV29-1 CSVAGGRLSGANVLTF
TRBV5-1 CASSFLSRDLGPYEQYF
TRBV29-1 CSVSDRGGYGYTF
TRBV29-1 CSVRDSSGNTIYF
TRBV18 CASSPPTGNMDEQYF
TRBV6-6 CASSTQGANNQPQHF
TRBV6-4 CASSPTGGGTEAFF
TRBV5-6 CASSVGQGTDTQYF
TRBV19 CASSLYTGGGMNTEAFF
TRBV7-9 CASSRLAGVETQYF
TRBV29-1 CSVVKDAAYEQYF
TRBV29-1 CSVEFTGKTQYF
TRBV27 CASSLVRGGANVLTF
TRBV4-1 CASSLGTAGVLSYNEQFF
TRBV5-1 CASSTRTGGGYTF
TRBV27 CASSSTLGGISYNEQFF
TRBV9 CASSVEQNPIQNTGELFF